The 29 T cell receptor beta chains presented below share a single source sample, sequenced in a study of CDR3 diversity in severe acne. Each CDR3 protein is one row after TCRdb ran MiXCR on the PCR reads. In the table there are some 90,000 distinct CDR3 sequences, about half of which are singletons. Sequencing used blood. These receptors were obtained from a male donor in good health, serving as a control.

This clonotype has more than one count but fewer than ten. The V and J genes are TRBV20-1 and TRBJ1-1; 7 bases are a match to TRBD1. Germline loops: CDR1 DFQATT, CDR2 SNEGSKA (reference sequence). This CDR3 spans 16 amino acids. The V segment lost 5 bases and the J segment 0 bases; nucleotides outside the gene matches: 12. CDR3 DNA: TGCAGTGCTCCCACCTGGGACAGATACATGAACACTGAAGCTTTCTTT. Protein product: CSAPTWDRYMNTEAFF.

V usage is TRBV25-1 and J usage is TRBJ1-1, with unresolved D. The CDR3 spans 14 residues. Between the trimmed V and J ends, which lost 5 bases and 1 base, there was a span of 11 bases. Germline V gene data show CDR1 as MGHDK and CDR2 as SYGVNS. CDR3 region: CASSSSLPNTEAFF. CDR3 nucleotide sequence: TGTGCCAGCAGTTCATCTCTCCCGAACACTGAAGCTTTCTTT.

The chain couples TRBV10-3 to TRBJ1-1; perhaps TRBD1 as D (5 bases). Germline assignment: CDR1 ENHRY and CDR2 SYGVKD. Trimming removed 10 bases from V and 2 bases from J, with 14 bases in between. There are 13 residues in the CDR3. The CDR3 sequence is CASTPDRNTEAFF. In DNA, the CDR3 is TGTGCCAGCACCCCCGACAGAAACACTGAAGCTTTCTTT.

There are a few counts of this clonotype. This chain connects TRBV6-5 to TRBJ1-5; weak D call: TRBD1 (6 bases). Trimming left V 5 bases short and J 4 bases short, with 15 bases between. Germline V CDR1 and CDR2: MNHEY, SVGAGI. The CDR3 is 15 residues long. The CDR3 here is CASSAWGGRNQPQHF. CDR3 coding DNA: TGTGCCAGCAGTGCGTGGGGGGGGCGGAATCAGCCCCAGCATTTT.

Comments on this clonotype: Germline is not matched at one junction end, which may reflect a read error. The CDR3 coding sequence is TGTGCCAGCAGTTGGACACCCTCACAAGAGACCCAGTACTTC. Its translation is CASSWTPSQETQYF. The chain employs TRBV5-1 and TRBJ2-5; maybe TRBD1 (5 bases). Per the germline V gene, CDR1 is SGHRS and CDR2 is YFSETQ. This CDR3 region has 14 residues.

Notes on this clonotype: A read error may produce the germline difference seen at one junction end. V is TRBV5-1 and J is TRBJ2-1; TRBD1 matches at 10 bases. Per the germline V gene, CDR1 is SGHRS and CDR2 is YFSETQ. The CDR3 is made up of 17 amino acids. The CDR3 loop reads CASRATGTGAVSNEQFF. The CDR3 nucleotides read TGTGCCAGCAGAGCCACCGGGACAGGGGCTGTTTCGAATGAGCAGTTCTTC.

V is TRBV7-3 and J is TRBJ2-1; TRBD1 aligns across 9 bases. Germline assignment: CDR1 SGHTA and CDR2 FQGTGA. The J segment lost 7 bases and the V segment lost 5 bases, leaving 12 bases of the junction unmatched. This CDR3 is built from 16 residues. The CDR3 region is CASSQTGTGKVNEQFF. In DNA form, the CDR3 reads TGTGCCAGCAGCCAAACCGGGACAGGGAAGGTGAATGAGCAGTTCTTC.

Details on this clonotype: This could be a read error, since a much larger clone is one nucleotide away. The chain joins TRBV29-1 to TRBJ1-2, with D possibly matching TRBD1 (5 bases). Trimming left V 6 bases short and J 8 bases short, with 28 bases between. The CDR3 spans 16 residues. Germline V gene lookup returns CDR1 SQVTM and CDR2 ANQGSEA. CDR3 protein: CSVYSSLRRKGAGYTF. CDR3 bases: TGCAGCGTGTACTCCAGCCTGCGGAGGAAAGGGGCGGGCTACACCTTC. Filled out from reference TRBV29-1 and TRBJ1-2, the complete variable domain reads SAVISQKPSRDICQRGTSLTIQCQVDSQVTMMFWYRQQPGQSLTLIATANQGSEATYESGFVIDKFPISRPNLTFSTLTVSNMSPEDSSIYLCSVYSSLRRKGAGYTFGSGTRLTVV.

V is TRBV20-1 and J is TRBJ2-7; 10 bases map to TRBD1. CDR1 is DFQATT and CDR2 is SNEGSKA in the germline V gene (reference sequence). This CDR3 spans 13 amino acids. V shed 6 bases and J 2 bases; nucleotides not matched to a gene: 4. CDR3 sequence reads: CSAWDRGTYEQYF. DNA for the CDR3: TGCAGTGCATGGGACAGGGGAACCTACGAGCAGTACTTC.

This clonotype was detected ten times or more. J is TRBJ1-1 and V is TRBV7-9; D uncertain. CDR1 is SEHNR, CDR2 FQNEAQ, per germline (reference sequence). V shed 1 base and J shed 3 bases, with 3 bases lying between them. This CDR3 is built from 12 residues. The CDR3 DNA sequence: TGTGCCAGCAGCTTAGTTGACACTGAAGCTTTCTTT. Translated, it gives CASSLVDTEAFF. The variable domain in full, completed from reference TRBV7-9 and TRBJ1-1, reads DTGVSQNPRHKITKRGQNVTFRCDPISEHNRLYWYRQTLGQGPEFLTYFQNEAQLEKSRLLSDRFSAERPKGSFSTLEIQRTEQGDSAMYLCASSLVDTEAFFGQGTRLTVV.

The V call is TRBV5-6, the J call TRBJ2-7, with 10 bases fitting TRBD1. With V trimmed by 4 bases and J by 5 bases, 6 bases remained unmatched. The V gene's germline CDR1 is SGHDT and CDR2 YYEEEE. The CDR3 has 14 residues. For the CDR3, the DNA is TGTGCCAGCAGCCGCGGGACAGGGGCCCACGAGCAGTACTTC. As protein: CASSRGTGAHEQYF.

This chain connects TRBV7-3 to TRBJ2-7; TRBD1 is a possible D gene (6 bases). The J call is uncertain, as TRBJ2-5 better fits the DNA end. The CDR3 is made up of 16 amino acids. From germline, CDR1 is SGHTA and CDR2 FQGTGA. In DNA form, the CDR3 reads TGTGCCAGCAGCCCGACAGGCCTGAACAACCAAGAGACCCAGTACTTC. Residues: CASSPTGLNNQETQYF.

The J gene is TRBJ1-2, the V gene TRBV25-1; the D gene is possibly TRBD1 (6 bases). The germline gives CDR1 MGHDK, CDR2 SYGVNS. This CDR3 is built from 14 residues. With 4 bases removed from V and 8 bases from J, the gap between germline ends came to 17 bases. CDR3 sequence: CASSADRSRGGYTF. CDR3 in DNA: TGTGCCAGCAGTGCCGACAGGTCACGGGGGGGCTACACCTTC.

A single count supports this clonotype. V usage is TRBV11-2 and J usage is TRBJ2-5, with 7 bases that match TRBD1. The CDR3 covers 15 residues. V shed 3 bases and J 4 bases; nucleotides not matched to a gene: 8. Germline assignment: CDR1 SGHAT and CDR2 FQNNGV. As DNA, the CDR3 is TGTGCCAGCAGCTTGGCCTCCGACAGGGCAGAGACCCAGTACTTC. Translating it yields CASSLASDRAETQYF.

About this clonotype itself: Relative to the germline gene, one junction end is altered; a read error may explain this. The gene calls are TRBV7-8 and TRBJ2-5; 7 bases line up with TRBD1. The CDR3 extends over 13 amino acids. Germline V gene data show CDR1 as SGHVS and CDR2 as FQNEAQ. CDR3 bases: TGTGCCGGCAGTCGTACAGGGGAAGAGACCCAGTACTTC. As protein: CAGSRTGEETQYF.

To note about this clonotype: A much larger clonotype is one base distant, so this may be a read error. This rearrangement joins TRBV29-1 to TRBJ1-2; D is uncertain. The CDR3 length is 11 residues. Germline assignment: CDR1 SQVTM and CDR2 ANQGSEA. The CDR3 region is CNVQVNYGYTF. CDR3 in DNA: TGCAACGTGCAGGTCAACTATGGCTACACCTTC.

This clonotype was counted ten times or more. The chain couples TRBV5-8 to TRBJ1-2; tentative D call: TRBD1 (6 bases). The ends were cut back, 4 bases at V and 3 bases at J, with 16 bases in the middle. In germline, CDR1 is SGHTS, CDR2 YDEGEE. The CDR3 extends over 15 amino acids. Here the CDR3 reads CASSQGQIQDYGYTF. The CDR3 DNA reads as TGTGCCAGCAGCCAAGGACAGATCCAGGACTATGGCTACACCTTC. The whole variable domain, filled in from reference TRBV5-8 and TRBJ1-2, reads EAGVTQSPTHLIKTRGQQATLRCSPISGHTSVYWYQQALGLGLQFLLWYDEGEERNRGNFPPRFSGRQFPNYSSELNVNALELEDSALYLCASSQGQIQDYGYTFGSGTRLTVV.

This clonotype was seen more than once but under ten times. A much bigger clone sits one base away, suggesting this may be a read error. This chain connects TRBV6-1 to TRBJ2-7; D is ambiguous. CDR1 and CDR2 from the germline V gene are MNHNS and SASEGT. V was pared by 7 bases and J by 5 bases, with 27 bases between. The CDR3 covers 17 residues. In DNA, the CDR3 is TGTGCCAGCACCCCATGGGGTGAAATTGTGAACCCCCACGAGCAGTACTTC. This translates into CASTPWGEIVNPHEQYF.

This chain links TRBV5-1 with TRBJ1-4; D is unresolved. The CDR3 length is 14 residues. Trimming removed 1 base at V and 8 bases at J, with 12 bases between. Germline CDR1 reads SGHRS; CDR2 reads YFSETQ. Here the CDR3 reads CASSLRALDEKLFF. The CDR3 DNA follows: TGCGCCAGCAGCTTGAGGGCCCTGGACGAAAAACTGTTTTTT.

The chain uses TRBV15 and TRBJ1-5, with TRBD1 matching over 8 bases. The CDR3 spans 17 residues. J lost 1 base, V lost 0 bases, and 5 bases had no gene match. The germline V gene encodes CDR1 LNHNV and CDR2 YYDKDF (reference sequence). The CDR3 DNA reads as TGTGCCACCAGCAGAGATCCCCGGGACAGGAGCAATCAGCCCCAGCATTTT. This translates into CATSRDPRDRSNQPQHF.

This clonotype occurred a few times. The rearrangement uses TRBV20-1 and TRBJ1-5; weak D call: TRBD1 (6 bases). The CDR3 runs to 12 residues. Germline CDR1 is DFQATT and CDR2 is SNEGSKA (reference sequence). The DNA of the CDR3 is TGCAGCGCCGGACAGTCCAATCAGCCCCAGCATTTT. It specifies CSAGQSNQPQHF.

The gene calls are TRBV29-1 and TRBJ2-1, with 12 bases matching TRBD2. Germline trimming cut 4 bases from V and 6 bases from J; bases unmatched to any gene: 10. Germline V gene sequence: CDR1 SQVTM, CDR2 ANQGSEA. The CDR3 covers 16 residues. The CDR3 region is CSVGERASGRANEQFF. The CDR3 nucleotides read TGCAGCGTTGGGGAAAGGGCTAGCGGGAGGGCCAATGAGCAGTTCTTC.

Comment on this clonotype: No conserved phenylalanine or tryptophan is present at the end of the CDR3, so a read error is the likely explanation. No DNA is shown, since the ends of the CDR3 on it are uncertain; the CDR3 is the one TCRdb lists. The chain joins TRBV20-1 to TRBJ2-5; TRBD1, the table's D call, lacks a check against the DNA. The germline CDR1 and CDR2 sequences are DFQATT and SNEGSKA (reference sequence). The CDR3 spans 15 residues, counting both ends. CDR3 sequence: CSGKTGEDSPLHFGN.

The chain couples TRBV20-1 to TRBJ2-7; 10 nucleotides line up with TRBD2. This CDR3 is built from 15 residues. J lost 4 bases, V lost 3 bases, and 9 bases had no gene match. Germline assignment: CDR1 DFQATT and CDR2 SNEGSKA (reference sequence). CDR3 residues: CSASGAGGPWYEQYF. The DNA of the CDR3 is TGCAGTGCTAGTGGAGCGGGAGGGCCTTGGTACGAGCAGTACTTC.

The rearrangement joins TRBV6-5 to TRBJ2-5; D may be TRBD1 (6 bases). CDR3 length equals 17 residues. Germline CDR1 and CDR2: MNHEY and SVGAGI. V dropped 5 bases and J dropped 9 bases, with 28 bases sitting between them. CDR3 nucleotides: TGTGCCAGCAGTGCCTACCAGGGGAATGTGTGCAATCAGCCCCAGTACTTC. It yields the protein CASSAYQGNVCNQPQYF.

This clonotype was counted a few times. The rearrangement joins TRBV5-1 to TRBJ2-7, with 12 bases lining up with TRBD2. Unmatched junction bases numbered 6, after V lost 1 base and J lost 7 bases. The CDR3 runs to 15 residues. Germline values: CDR1 SGHRS, CDR2 YFSETQ. Here the CDR3 DNA reads TGCGCCAGCAGCTTGCAGCTAGCGGGAGGGCTTGAGCAGTACTTC. This gives the protein CASSLQLAGGLEQYF.

This sequence joins TRBV5-6 and TRBJ1-3, with a weak D call TRBD1 (5 bases). The V gene's germline CDR1 is SGHDT and CDR2 YYEEEE. V shed 4 bases and J shed 0 bases, with 14 bases lying between them. The CDR3 has 16 amino acids. In nucleotides, the CDR3 is TGTGCCAGCAGCCCAGGACGGGGGAGCTCTGGAAACACCATATATTTT. Protein: CASSPGRGSSGNTIYF.

In the case of this clonotype: Just one base apart from a much larger clone, this may be a read error. The chain links TRBV29-1 to TRBJ1-1; D gene ambiguous. Germline assignment: CDR1 SQVTM and CDR2 ANQGSEA. V was trimmed by 2 bases and J by 10 bases, leaving 8 bases between them. The length of the CDR3 is 10 residues. In DNA form, the CDR3 reads TGCAGCGTTGAAAAGGGAGGAGCTTTCTTT. This sequence encodes CSVEKGGAFF.

The V call is TRBV10-3, the J call TRBJ1-1; D gene uncertain. The germline CDR1 and CDR2 sequences are ENHRY and SYGVKD. This CDR3 has 14 amino acids. V was clipped by 2 bases and J by 3 bases, with 10 bases between them. CDR3: CAISETFGDTEAFF. The CDR3 region has the DNA TGTGCCATCAGTGAGACCTTCGGGGACACTGAAGCTTTCTTT.